The subject of this entry is one T cell receptor beta chain. The data belong to a study of shared T cell receptors in the human thymus. V shed 3 bases and J shed 7 bases, with 13 bases lying between them. This CDR3 has 14 residues. Germline-derived CDR1 and CDR2 are SGHAT and FQDESV (reference sequence). Sequencing was performed with immunoSEQ multiplex PCR; in TCRdb, only in-frame clones are kept and a portion is missing. Among some 700,000 clones, approximately 88% were seen once, and the ten largest hold 0.0095% to 0.012%. Separately, the same data were catalogued under a study of human thymus T cells. That source reports: Healthy Finnish infants undergoing corrective surgery for congenital heart defects provided the donor material. Surgeons resected thymus tissue during corrective heart surgery. Highly overlapping thymic repertoires among unrelated individuals were reported in related research.

V is TRBV11-1 and J is TRBJ1-3, with a tentative D call TRBD1 (5 bases). Sequenced sample: thymocytes. This clonotype was sampled from a boy under three years old with a congenital heart defect. In DNA, the CDR3 is TGTGCCAGCAGCTTCGCACGACAGTCGAACACCATATATTTT. Residues: CASSFARQSNTIYF.